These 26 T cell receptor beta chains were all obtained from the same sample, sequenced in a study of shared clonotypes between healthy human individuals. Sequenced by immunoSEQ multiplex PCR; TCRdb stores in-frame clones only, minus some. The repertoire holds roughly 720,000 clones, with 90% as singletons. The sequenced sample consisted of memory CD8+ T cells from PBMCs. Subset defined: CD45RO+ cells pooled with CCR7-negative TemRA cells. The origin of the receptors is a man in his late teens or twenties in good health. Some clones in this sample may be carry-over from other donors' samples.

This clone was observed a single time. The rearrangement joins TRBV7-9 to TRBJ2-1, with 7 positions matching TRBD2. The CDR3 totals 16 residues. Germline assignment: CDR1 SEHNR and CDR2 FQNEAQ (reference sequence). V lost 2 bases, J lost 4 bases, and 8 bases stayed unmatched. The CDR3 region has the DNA TGTGCCAGCAGCTTACAGTACGGTAGCGGGTACAATGAGCAGTTCTTC. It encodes CASSLQYGSGYNEQFF.

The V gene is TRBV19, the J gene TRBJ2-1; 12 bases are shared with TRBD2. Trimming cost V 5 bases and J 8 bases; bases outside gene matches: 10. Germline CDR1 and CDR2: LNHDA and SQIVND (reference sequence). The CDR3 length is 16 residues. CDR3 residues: CASSSPTSGSGDEQFF. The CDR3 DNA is TGTGCCAGTAGTTCCCCGACTAGCGGGAGTGGGGATGAGCAGTTCTTC.

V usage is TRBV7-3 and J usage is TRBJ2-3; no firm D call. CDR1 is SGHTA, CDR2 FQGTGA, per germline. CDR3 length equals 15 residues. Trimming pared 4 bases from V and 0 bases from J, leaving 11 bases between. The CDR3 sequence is CASSSTGISTDTQYF. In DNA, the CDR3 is TGTGCCAGCAGCTCAACTGGTATTAGCACAGATACGCAGTATTTT.

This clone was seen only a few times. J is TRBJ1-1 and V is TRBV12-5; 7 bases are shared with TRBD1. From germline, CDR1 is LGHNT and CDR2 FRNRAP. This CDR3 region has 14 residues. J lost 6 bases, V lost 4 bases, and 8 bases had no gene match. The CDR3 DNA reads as TGTGCTAGTGGTTGGGGGGGACAGTATTCTGAAGCTTTCTTT. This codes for CASGWGGQYSEAFF. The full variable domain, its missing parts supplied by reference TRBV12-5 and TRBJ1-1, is DARVTQTPRHKVTEMGQEVTMRCQPILGHNTVFWYRQTMMQGLELLAYFRNRAPLDDSGMPKDRFSAEMPDATLATLKIQPSEPRDSAVYFCASGWGGQYSEAFFGQGTRLTVV.

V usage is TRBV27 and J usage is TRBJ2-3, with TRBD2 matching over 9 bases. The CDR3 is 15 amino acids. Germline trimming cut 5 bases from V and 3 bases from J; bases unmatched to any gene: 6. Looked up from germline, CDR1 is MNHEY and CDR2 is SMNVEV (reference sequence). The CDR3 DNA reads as TGTGCCAGCAGTAAGTCTAGCGGGATGACAGATACGCAGTATTTT. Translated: CASSKSSGMTDTQYF.

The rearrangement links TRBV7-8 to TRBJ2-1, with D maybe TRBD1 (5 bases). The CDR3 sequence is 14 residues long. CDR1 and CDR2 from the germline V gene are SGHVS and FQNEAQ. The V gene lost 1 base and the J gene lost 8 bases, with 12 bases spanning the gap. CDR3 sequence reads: CASSLEPGMHEQFF. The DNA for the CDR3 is TGTGCCAGCAGCTTAGAGCCAGGGATGCATGAGCAGTTCTTC.

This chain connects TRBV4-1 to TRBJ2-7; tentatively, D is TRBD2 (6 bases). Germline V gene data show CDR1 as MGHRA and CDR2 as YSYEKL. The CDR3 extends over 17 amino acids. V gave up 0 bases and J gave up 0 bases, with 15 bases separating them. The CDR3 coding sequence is TGCGCCAGCAGCCAAGAAGAGGTGGGCGGGACCTCCTACGAGCAGTACTTC. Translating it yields CASSQEEVGGTSYEQYF.

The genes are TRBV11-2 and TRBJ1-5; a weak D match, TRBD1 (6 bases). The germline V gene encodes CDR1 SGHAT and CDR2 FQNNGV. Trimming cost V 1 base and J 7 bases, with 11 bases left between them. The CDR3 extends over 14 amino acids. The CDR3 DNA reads TGTGCCAGCAGCTTAGGGGGGCCGGGCCAGCCCCAGCATTTT. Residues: CASSLGGPGQPQHF.

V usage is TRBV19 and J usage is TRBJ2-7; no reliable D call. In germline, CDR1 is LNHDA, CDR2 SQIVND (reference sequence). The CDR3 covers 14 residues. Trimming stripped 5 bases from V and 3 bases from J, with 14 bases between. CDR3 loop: CASSQYGSNYEQYF. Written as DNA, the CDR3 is TGTGCCAGTAGTCAGTATGGGTCAAACTACGAGCAGTACTTC.

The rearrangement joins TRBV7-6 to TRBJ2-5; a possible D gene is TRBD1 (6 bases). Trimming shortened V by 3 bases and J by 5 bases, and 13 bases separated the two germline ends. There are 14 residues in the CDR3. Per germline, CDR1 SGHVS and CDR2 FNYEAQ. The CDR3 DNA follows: TGTGCCAGCAGCTTTTACAGGGAATCGGAGACCCAGTACTTC. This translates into CASSFYRESETQYF.

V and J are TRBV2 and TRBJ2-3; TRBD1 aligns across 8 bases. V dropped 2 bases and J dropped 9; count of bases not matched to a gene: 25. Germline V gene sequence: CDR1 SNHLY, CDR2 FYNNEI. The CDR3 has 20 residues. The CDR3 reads CASSENLSRHGTGPRITQYF. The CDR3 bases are TGTGCCAGCAGTGAAAACCTCTCTCGGCACGGGACAGGCCCTAGGATCACGCAGTATTTT.

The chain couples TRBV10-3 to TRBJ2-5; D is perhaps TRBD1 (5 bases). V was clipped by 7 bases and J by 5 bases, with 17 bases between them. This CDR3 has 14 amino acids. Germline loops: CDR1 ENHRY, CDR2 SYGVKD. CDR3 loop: CAITDPGHLETQYF. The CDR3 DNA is TGTGCCATCACCGACCCCGGACACCTGGAGACCCAGTACTTC.

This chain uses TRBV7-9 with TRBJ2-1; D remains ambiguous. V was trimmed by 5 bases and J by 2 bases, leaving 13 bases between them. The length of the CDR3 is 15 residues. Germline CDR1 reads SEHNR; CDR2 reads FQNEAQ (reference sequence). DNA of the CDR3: TGTGCCAGCAGCGGGAAATATACCGCCTACAATGAGCAGTTCTTC. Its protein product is CASSGKYTAYNEQFF.

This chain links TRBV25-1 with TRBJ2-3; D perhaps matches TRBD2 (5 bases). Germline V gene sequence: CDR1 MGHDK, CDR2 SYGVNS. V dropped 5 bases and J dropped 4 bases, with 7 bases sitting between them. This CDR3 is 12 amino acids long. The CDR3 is CASSRGSDTQYF. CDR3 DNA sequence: TGTGCCAGCAGTAGAGGGTCAGATACGCAGTATTTT.

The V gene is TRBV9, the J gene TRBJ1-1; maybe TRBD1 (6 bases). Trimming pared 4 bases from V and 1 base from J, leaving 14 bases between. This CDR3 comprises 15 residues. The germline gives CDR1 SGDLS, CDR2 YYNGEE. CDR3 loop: CASSPFRGGNTEAFF. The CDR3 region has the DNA TGTGCCAGCAGCCCCTTTCGAGGGGGGAACACTGAAGCTTTCTTT.

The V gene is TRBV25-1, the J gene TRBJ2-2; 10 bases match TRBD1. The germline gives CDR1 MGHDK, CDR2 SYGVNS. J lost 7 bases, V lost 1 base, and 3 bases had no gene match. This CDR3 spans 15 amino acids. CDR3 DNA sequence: TGTGCCAGCAGTGAATGGGACAGGGGTGTCGGGGAGCTGTTTTTT. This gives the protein CASSEWDRGVGELFF.

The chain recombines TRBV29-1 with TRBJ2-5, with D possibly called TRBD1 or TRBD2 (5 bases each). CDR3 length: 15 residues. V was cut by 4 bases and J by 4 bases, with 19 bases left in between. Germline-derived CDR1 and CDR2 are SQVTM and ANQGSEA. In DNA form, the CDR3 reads TGCAGCGTTGGGGGCGGCTCCGGAGCGGCAGAGACCCAGTACTTC. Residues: CSVGGGSGAAETQYF. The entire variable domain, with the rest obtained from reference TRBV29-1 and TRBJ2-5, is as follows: SAVISQKPSRDICQRGTSLTIQCQVDSQVTMMFWYRQQPGQSLTLIATANQGSEATYESGFVIDKFPISRPNLTFSTLTVSNMSPEDSSIYLCSVGGGSGAAETQYFGPGTRLLVL.

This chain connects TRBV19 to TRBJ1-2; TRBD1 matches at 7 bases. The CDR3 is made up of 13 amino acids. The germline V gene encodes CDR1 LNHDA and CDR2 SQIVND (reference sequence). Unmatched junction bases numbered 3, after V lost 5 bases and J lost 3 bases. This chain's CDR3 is CASSLTGDYGYTF. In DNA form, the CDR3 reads TGTGCCAGTAGTCTTACAGGGGACTATGGCTACACCTTC.

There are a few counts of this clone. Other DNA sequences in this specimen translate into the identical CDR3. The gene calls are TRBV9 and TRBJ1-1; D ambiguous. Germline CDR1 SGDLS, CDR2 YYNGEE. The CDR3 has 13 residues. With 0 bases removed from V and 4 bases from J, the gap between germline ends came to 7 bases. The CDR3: CASSVGTGTEAFF. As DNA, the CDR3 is TGTGCCAGCAGCGTAGGGACCGGCACTGAAGCTTTCTTT.

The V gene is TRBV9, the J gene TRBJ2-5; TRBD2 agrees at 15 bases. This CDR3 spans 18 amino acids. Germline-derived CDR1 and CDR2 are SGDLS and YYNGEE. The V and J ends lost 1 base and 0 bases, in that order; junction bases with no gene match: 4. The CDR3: CASSVTGTSGRYQETQYF. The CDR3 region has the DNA TGTGCCAGCAGCGTAACCGGGACTAGCGGGAGGTACCAAGAGACCCAGTACTTC. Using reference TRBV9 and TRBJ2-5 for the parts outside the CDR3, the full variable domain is DSGVTQTPKHLITATGQRVTLRCSPRSGDLSVYWYQQSLDQGLQFLIQYYNGEERAKGNILERFSAQQFPDLHSELNLSSLELGDSALYFCASSVTGTSGRYQETQYFGPGTRLLVL.

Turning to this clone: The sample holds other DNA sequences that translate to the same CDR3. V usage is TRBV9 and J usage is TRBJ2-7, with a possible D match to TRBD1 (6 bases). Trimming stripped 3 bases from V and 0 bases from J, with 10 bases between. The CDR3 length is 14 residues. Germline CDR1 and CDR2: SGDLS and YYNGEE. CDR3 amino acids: CASSAGVSSYEQYF. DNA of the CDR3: TGTGCCAGCAGCGCAGGGGTTTCCTCCTACGAGCAGTACTTC. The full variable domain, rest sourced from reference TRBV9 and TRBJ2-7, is DSGVTQTPKHLITATGQRVTLRCSPRSGDLSVYWYQQSLDQGLQFLIQYYNGEERAKGNILERFSAQQFPDLHSELNLSSLELGDSALYFCASSAGVSSYEQYFGPGTRLTVT.

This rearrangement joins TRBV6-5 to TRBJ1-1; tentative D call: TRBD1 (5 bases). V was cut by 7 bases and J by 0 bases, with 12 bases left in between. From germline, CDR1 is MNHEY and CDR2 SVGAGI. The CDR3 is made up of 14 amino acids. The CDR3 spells CASTYGGVNTEAFF. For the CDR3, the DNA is TGTGCCAGCACCTATGGAGGGGTGAACACTGAAGCTTTCTTT.

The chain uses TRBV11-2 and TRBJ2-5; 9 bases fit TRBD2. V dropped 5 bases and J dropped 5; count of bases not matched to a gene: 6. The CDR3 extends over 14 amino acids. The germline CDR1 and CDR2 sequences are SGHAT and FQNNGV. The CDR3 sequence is CASSPAGGYETQYF. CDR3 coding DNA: TGTGCCAGCAGCCCAGCGGGAGGATATGAGACCCAGTACTTC.

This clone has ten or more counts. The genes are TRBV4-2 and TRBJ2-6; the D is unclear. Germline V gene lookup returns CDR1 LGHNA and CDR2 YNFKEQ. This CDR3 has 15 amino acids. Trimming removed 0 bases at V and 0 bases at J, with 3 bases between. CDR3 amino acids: CASSQESSGANVLTF. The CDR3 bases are TGTGCCAGCAGCCAAGAGTCCTCTGGGGCCAACGTCCTGACTTTC.

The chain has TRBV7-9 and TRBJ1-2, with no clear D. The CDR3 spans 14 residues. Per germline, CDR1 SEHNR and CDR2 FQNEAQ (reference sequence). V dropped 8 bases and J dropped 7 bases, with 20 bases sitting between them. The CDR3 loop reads CASRHWEVTSGYTF. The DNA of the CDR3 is TGTGCCAGCCGCCATTGGGAGGTCACATCTGGCTACACCTTC.

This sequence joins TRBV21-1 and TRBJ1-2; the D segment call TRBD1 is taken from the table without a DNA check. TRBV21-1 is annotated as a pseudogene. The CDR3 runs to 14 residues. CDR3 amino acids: CASSKVNRGDGYTF. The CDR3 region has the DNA TGTGCCAGCAGCAAAGTTAACAGGGGCGATGGCTACACCTTC.